This T cell receptor beta chain was identified during a study of cytomegalovirus exposure and HLA in healthy donors. Across the whole study: A later analysis reported the same platform for the roughly 120 validation repertoires and the 666 first-cohort repertoires. Overall study findings and caveats: The investigators catalogued some 150 TCR beta chains as cytomegalovirus-associated. The classifier was said to identify cytomegalovirus status with high specificity and sensitivity. Subsequent analysis of the 120 or so validation repertoires found a tendency for first-cohort TCR clusters to co-occur.

In its sample, this clone was seen a few times. The antigen is undetermined. The CDR3 contains 12 residues. Germline V CDR1 and CDR2: MDHEN, SYDVKM. Trimming stripped 2 bases from V and 8 bases from J, with 9 bases between. Assay used: immunoSEQ multiplex PCR; TCRdb lists only in-frame clones, some missing. The top ten hold more than 2% of the sample, which has roughly 47,000 clones, over 85% seen once. The rearrangement links TRBV28 to TRBJ1-2; possible D gene TRBD1, 5 bases. Sequenced material: PBMCs. This sequence was found in a woman under 30 in good health and CMV-seronegative. The CDR3 protein is CASSLQGQGYTF. As DNA, the CDR3 is TGTGCCAGCAGTTTACAGGGTCAGGGCTACACCTTC.